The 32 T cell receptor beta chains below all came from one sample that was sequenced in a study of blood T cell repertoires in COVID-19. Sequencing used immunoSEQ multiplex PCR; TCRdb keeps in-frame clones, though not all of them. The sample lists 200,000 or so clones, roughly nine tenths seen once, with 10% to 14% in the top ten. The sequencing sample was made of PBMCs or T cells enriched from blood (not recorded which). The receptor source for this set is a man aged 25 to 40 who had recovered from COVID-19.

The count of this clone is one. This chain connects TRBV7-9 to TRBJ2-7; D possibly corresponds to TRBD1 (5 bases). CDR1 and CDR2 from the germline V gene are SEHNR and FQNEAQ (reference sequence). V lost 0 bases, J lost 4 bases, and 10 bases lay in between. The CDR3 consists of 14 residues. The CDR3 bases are TGTGCCAGCAGCTTAGCAGACAGAGTATACGAGCAGTACTTC. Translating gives CASSLADRVYEQYF.

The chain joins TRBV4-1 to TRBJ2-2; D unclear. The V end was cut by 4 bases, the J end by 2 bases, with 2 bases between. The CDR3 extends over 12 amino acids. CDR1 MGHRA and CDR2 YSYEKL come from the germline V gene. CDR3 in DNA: TGCGCCAGCAGCCTAAACACCGGGGAGCTGTTTTTT. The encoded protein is CASSLNTGELFF.

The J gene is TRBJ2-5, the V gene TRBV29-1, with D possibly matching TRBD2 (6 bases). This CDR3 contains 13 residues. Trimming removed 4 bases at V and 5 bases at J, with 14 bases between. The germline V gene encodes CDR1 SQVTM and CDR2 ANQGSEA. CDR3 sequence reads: CSVGISREETQYF. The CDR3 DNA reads TGCAGCGTTGGGATAAGTCGGGAGGAGACCCAGTACTTC.

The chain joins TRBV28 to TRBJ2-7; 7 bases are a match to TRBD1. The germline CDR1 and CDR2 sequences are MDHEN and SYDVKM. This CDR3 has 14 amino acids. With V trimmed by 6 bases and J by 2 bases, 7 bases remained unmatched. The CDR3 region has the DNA TGTGCCAGCAGACATGGACAGGCCCCCTACGAGCAGTACTTC. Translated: CASRHGQAPYEQYF.

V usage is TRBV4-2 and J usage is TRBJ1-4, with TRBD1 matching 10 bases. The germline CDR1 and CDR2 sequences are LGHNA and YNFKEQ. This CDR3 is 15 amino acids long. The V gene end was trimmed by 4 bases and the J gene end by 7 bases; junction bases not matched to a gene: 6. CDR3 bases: TGTGCCAGCAGCCCAGCCGGGACAGGGGCTGAAAAACTGTTTTTT. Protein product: CASSPAGTGAEKLFF.

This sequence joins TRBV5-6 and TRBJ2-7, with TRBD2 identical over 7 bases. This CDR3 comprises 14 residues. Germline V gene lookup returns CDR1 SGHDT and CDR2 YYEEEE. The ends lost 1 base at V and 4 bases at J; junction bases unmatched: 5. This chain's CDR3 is CASSLSLADYEQYF. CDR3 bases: TGTGCCAGCAGCTTGAGCCTAGCGGATTACGAGCAGTACTTC.

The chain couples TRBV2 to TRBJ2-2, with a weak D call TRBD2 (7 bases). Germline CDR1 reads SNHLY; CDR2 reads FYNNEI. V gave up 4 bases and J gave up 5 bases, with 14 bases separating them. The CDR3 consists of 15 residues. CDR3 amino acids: CASSGVEGGTGELFF. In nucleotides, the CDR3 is TGTGCCAGCAGTGGAGTGGAGGGGGGGACCGGGGAGCTGTTTTTT. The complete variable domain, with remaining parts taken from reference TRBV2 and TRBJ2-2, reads EPEVTQTPSHQVTQMGQEVILRCVPISNHLYFYWYRQILGQKVEFLVSFYNNEISEKSEIFDDQFSVERPDGSNFTLKIRSTKLEDSAMYFCASSGVEGGTGELFFGEGSRLTVL.

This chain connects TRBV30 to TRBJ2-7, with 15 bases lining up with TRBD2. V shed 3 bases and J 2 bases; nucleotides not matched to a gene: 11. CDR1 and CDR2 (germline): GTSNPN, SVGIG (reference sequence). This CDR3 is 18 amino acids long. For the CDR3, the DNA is TGTGCCTGGAGCTCATCGAGGACTAGCGGGAGGGATCCCTACGAGCAGTACTTC. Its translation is CAWSSSRTSGRDPYEQYF. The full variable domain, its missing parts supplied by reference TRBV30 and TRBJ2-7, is SQTIHQWPATLVQPVGSPLSLECTVEGTSNPNLYWYRQAAGRGLQLLFYSVGIGQISSEVPQNLSASRPQDRQFILSSKKLLLSDSGFYLCAWSSSRTSGRDPYEQYFGPGTRLTVT.

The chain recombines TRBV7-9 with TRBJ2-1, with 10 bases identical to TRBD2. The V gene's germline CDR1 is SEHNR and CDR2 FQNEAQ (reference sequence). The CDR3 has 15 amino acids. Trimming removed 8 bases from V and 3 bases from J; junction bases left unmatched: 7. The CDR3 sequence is CASSRGLALYNEQFF. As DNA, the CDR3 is TGTGCCAGCTCGCGGGGACTAGCGCTCTACAATGAGCAGTTCTTC.

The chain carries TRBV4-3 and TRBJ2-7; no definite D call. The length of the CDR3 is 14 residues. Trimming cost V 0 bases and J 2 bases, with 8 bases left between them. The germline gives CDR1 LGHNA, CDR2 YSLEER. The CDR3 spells CASSQDPAAYEQYF. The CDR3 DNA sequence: TGCGCCAGCAGCCAAGATCCGGCGGCCTACGAGCAGTACTTC.

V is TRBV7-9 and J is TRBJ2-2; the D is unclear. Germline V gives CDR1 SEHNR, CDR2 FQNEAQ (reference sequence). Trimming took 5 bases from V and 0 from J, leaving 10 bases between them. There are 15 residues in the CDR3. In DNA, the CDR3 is TGTGCCAGCAGCCGACGAGACTCGAACACCGGGGAGCTGTTTTTT. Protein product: CASSRRDSNTGELFF.

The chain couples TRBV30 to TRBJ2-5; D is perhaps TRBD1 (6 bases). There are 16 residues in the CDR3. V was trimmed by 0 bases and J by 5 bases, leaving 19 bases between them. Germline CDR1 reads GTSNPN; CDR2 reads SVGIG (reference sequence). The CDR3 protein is CAWSVIPGTLMETQYF. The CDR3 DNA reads TGTGCCTGGAGTGTAATTCCTGGGACATTAATGGAGACCCAGTACTTC.

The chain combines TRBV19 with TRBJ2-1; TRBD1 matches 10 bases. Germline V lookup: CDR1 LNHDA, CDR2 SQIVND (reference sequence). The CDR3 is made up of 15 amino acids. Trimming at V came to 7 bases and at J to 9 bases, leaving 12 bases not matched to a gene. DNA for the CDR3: TGTGCCAGTATAGGGCAGGGACAGGGGTCTGGTGAGCAGTTCTTC. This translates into CASIGQGQGSGEQFF. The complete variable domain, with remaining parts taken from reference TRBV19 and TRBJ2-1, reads DGGITQSPKYLFRKEGQNVTLSCEQNLNHDAMYWYRQDPGQGLRLIYYSQIVNDFQKGDIAEGYSVSREKKESFPLTVTSAQKNPTAFYLCASIGQGQGSGEQFFGPGTRLTVL.

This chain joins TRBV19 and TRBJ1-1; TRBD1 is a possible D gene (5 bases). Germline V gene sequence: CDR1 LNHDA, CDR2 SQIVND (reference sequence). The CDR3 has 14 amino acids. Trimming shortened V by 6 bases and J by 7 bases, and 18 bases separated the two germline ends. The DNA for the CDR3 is TGTGCCAGTAGCCGCGGGGGAAGGGAGGGTGAAGCTTTCTTT. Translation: CASSRGGREGEAFF.

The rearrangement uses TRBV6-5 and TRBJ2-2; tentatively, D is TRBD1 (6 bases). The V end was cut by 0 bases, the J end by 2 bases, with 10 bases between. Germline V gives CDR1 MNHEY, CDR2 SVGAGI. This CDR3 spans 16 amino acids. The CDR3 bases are TGTGCCAGCAGTTACTCGTCAGGGGTAAACACCGGGGAGCTGTTTTTT. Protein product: CASSYSSGVNTGELFF.

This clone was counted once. CDR3 sequence reads: CAWSVRSQIQYF. CDR3 DNA sequence: TGTGCCTGGAGTGTACGATCGCAGATTCAGTACTTC. The V call is TRBV30, the J call TRBJ2-4; D not certain. The CDR3 is 12 residues long. V was clipped by 0 bases and J by 10 bases, with 10 bases between them. Per the germline V gene, CDR1 is GTSNPN and CDR2 is SVGIG (reference sequence).

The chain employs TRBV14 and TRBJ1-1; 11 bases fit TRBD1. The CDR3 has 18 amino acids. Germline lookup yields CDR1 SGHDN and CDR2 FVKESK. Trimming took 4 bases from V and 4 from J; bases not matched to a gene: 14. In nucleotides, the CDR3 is TGTGCCAGCAGCCTCATACCCGGGGACAGGGGGAAAGGCACTGAAGCTTTCTTT. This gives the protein CASSLIPGDRGKGTEAFF.

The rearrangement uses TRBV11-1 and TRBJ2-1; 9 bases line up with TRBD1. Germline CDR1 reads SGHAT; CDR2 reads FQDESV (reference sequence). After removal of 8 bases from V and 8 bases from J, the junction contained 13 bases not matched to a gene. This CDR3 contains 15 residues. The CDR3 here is CASYSPGQGPYEQFF. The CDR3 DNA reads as TGTGCCAGCTACTCTCCGGGACAGGGACCCTATGAGCAGTTCTTC.

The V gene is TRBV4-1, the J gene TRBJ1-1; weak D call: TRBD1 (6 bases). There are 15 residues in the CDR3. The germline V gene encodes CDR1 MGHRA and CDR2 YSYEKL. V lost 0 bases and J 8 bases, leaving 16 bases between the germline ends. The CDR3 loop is CASSQEIVDRGEAFF. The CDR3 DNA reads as TGCGCCAGCAGCCAAGAGATCGTGGACAGAGGCGAAGCTTTCTTT.

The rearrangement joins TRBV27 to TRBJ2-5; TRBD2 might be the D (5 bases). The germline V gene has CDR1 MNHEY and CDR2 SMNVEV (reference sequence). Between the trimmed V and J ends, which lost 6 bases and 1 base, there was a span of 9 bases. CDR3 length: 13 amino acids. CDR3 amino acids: CASSFTSQETQYF. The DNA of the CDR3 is TGTGCCAGCAGCTTCACTAGCCAAGAGACCCAGTACTTC.

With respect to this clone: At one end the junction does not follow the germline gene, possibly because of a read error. The chain's CDR3 is CSVGAGDVLLF. CDR3 DNA: TGCAGCGTGGGAGCGGGAGACGTCCTCCTCTTC. V is TRBV29-1 and J is TRBJ2-1; 8 nucleotides agree with TRBD2. Germline CDR1 is SQVTM and CDR2 is ANQGSEA. The CDR3 runs 11 residues.

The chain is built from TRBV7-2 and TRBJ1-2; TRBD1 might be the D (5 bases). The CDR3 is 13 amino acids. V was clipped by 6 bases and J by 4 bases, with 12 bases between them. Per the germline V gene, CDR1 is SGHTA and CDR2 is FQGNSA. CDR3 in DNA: TGTGCCAGCAGTCAGGGCCTCCCCTATGGCTACACCTTC. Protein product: CASSQGLPYGYTF.

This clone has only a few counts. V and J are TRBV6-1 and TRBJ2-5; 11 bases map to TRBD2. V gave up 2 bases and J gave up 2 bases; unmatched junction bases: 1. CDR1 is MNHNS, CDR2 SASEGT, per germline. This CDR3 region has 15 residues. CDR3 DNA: TGTGCCAGCAGTGAAATAGCGGGAGGGCAAGAGACCCAGTACTTC. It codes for CASSEIAGGQETQYF.

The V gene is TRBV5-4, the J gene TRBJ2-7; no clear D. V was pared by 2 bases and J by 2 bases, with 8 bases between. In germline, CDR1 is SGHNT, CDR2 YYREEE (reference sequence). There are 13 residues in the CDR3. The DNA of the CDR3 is TGTGCCAGCAGCTTTGACAAAACCTACGAGCAGTACTTC. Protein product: CASSFDKTYEQYF.

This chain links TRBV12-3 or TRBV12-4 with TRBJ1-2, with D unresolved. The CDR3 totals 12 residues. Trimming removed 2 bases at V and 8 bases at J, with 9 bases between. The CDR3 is CASSLSVVGYTF. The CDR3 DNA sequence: TGTGCCAGCAGTTTATCGGTGGTAGGCTACACCTTC.

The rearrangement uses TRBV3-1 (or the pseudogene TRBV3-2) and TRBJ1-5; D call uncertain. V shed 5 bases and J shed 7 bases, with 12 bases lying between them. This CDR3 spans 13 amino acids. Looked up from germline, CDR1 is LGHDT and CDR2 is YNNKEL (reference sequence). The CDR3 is CASSDLTGQPQHF. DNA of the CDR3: TGTGCCAGCAGCGACTTAACTGGGCAGCCCCAGCATTTT.

As DNA, the CDR3 is TGTGCCAGCAGCTTACGGGTGACAGGGGTTTTGGTTCAGCCCCAGCATTTT. It is translated as CASSLRVTGVLVQPQHF. The chain has TRBV7-2 and TRBJ1-5; 8 bases match TRBD1. V was clipped by 2 bases and J by 6 bases; unmatched bases: 12. From germline, CDR1 is SGHTA and CDR2 FQGNSA. This CDR3 has 17 residues.

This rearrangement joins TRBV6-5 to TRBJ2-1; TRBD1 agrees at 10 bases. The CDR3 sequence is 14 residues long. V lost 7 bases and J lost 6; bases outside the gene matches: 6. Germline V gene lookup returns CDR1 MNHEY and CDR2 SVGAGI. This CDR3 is CASIPGTGVNEQFF. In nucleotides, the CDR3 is TGTGCCAGCATACCCGGGACAGGGGTCAATGAGCAGTTCTTC.

The CDR3 loop is CASSLWRGVEQYF. The CDR3 nucleotides read TGCGCCAGCAGCTTGTGGCGGGGGGTCGAGCAGTACTTC. The gene calls are TRBV4-3 and TRBJ2-7; 8 bases map to TRBD2. Germline CDR1 LGHNA, CDR2 YSLEER. The CDR3 runs 13 residues. Unmatched junction bases numbered 6, after V lost 5 bases and J lost 6 bases.

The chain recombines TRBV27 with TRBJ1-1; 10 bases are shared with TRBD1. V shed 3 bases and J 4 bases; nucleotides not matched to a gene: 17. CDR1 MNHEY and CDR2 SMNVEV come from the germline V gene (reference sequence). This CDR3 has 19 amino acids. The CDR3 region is CASSFLSVDRGRDSTEAFF. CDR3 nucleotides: TGTGCCAGCAGTTTCTTATCGGTTGACAGGGGGCGCGACAGCACTGAAGCTTTCTTT.

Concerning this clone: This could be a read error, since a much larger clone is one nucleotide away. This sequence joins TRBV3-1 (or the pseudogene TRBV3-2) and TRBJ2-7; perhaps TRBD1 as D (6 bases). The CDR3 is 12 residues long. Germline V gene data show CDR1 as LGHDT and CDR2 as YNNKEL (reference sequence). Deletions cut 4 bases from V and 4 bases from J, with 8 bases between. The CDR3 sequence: CASSLTGYEQYF. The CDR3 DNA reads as TGTGCCAGCAGCCTAACAGGGTACGAGCAGTACTTC.

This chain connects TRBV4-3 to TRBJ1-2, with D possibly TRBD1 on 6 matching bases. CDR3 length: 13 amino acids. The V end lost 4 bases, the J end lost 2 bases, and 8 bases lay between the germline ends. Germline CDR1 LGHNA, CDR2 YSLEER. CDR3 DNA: TGCGCCAGCAGCCGGGGGCAAAACTATGGCTACACCTTC. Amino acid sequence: CASSRGQNYGYTF.